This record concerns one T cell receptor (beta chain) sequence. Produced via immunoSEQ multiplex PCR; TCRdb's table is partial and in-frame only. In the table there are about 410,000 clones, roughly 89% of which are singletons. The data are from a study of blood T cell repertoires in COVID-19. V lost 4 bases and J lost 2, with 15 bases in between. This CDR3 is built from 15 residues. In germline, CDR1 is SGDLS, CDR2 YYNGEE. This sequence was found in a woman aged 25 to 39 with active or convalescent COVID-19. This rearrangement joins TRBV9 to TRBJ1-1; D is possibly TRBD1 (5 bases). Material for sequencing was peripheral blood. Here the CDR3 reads CASSRMQGPNTEAFF. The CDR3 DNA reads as TGTGCCAGCAGCAGGATGCAGGGCCCCAACACTGAAGCTTTCTTT.